In this sample, the clone carrying this TCR beta chain turned up a few times. Its antigen is still unknown. The data are from a study of glioma-infiltrating T cells. Whole-study findings and limits: Tissue and blood shared very few CDR3 sequences. Non-neoplastic patients had below-expected tissue-blood divergence, while all gliomas exceeded expectation.

CDR1 and CDR2 from the germline V gene are SGHTA and FQGNSA. This CDR3 region has 14 residues. The V end lost 6 bases, the J end lost 4 bases, and 10 bases lay between the germline ends. TCR alpha and beta CDR3 regions were amplified from RNA using iRepertoire nested multiplex PCR. One-step reverse transcription and amplification started from about 100-400 ng of tissue mRNA or PBMC total RNA. Using its own MiXCR run on the multiplex PCR reads, TCRdb lists one record per CDR3 protein. The sample has more than 100,000 distinct CDR3 sequences; about 30% are singletons. The chain employs TRBV7-2 and TRBJ2-6; D might be TRBD1 or TRBD2, each matching 5 bases. The sequencing sample was made of glioma tissue, nonneoplastic brain tissue, or PBMCs (not recorded which). This receptor was identified in a human donor with low-grade glioma or glioblastoma, undergoing nonglioma brain surgery, or in good health (not recorded which). The CDR3 nucleotides are TGTGCCAGCAGTCAAGGGGACGGGGCCAACGTCCTGACTTTC. Translated, it gives CASSQGDGANVLTF.